The clone carrying this TCR beta chain was picked up many times. Its antigen is undetermined. The entry originates in a study of CD8 T cells in ankylosing spondylitis. In making TCR beta libraries, quantitative 5'-RACE with molecular barcodes was used. Via MiXCR, TCRdb re-called the 5' RACE reads, giving one row per CDR3 protein. The sample yields around 340,000 distinct CDR3 sequences, about 15% seen once. With V trimmed by 6 bases and J by 4 bases, 6 bases remained unmatched. The CDR3 runs to 14 residues. The germline V gene has CDR1 DFQATT and CDR2 SNEGSKA (reference sequence). Study results and caveats: Clones linked to the disease showed a CD8+ phenotype. They occurred at relatively low frequencies in peripheral blood. There were earlier reports of some motif variants in reactive arthritis synovial fluid and blood. Disease-linked clones reportedly concentrated significantly in matched ankylosing spondylitis synovial fluid.

The sequenced sample consisted of blood, either unsorted or a sorted T cell fraction (not recorded which). This sequence was found in a male donor with ankylosing spondylitis or in good health (not recorded which). The J gene is TRBJ2-2, the V gene TRBV20-1, with 9 bases matching TRBD2. CDR3 nucleotide sequence: TGCAGTGCGCGCGCGGGGGGGGCCACCGGGGAGCTGTTTTTT. Amino acid sequence: CSARAGGATGELFF.